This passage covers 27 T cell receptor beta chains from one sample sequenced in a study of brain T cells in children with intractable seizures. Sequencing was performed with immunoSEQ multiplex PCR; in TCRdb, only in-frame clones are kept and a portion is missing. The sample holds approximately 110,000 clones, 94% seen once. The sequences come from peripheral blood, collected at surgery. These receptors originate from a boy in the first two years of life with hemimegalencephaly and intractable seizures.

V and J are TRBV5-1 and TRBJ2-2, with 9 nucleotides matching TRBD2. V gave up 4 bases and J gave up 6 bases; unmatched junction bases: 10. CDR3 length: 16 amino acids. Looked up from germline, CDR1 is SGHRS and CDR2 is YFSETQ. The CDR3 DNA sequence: TGCGCCAGCAGCCTACCGGGACTAGCTATTTCCGGGGAGCTGTTTTTT. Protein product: CASSLPGLAISGELFF.

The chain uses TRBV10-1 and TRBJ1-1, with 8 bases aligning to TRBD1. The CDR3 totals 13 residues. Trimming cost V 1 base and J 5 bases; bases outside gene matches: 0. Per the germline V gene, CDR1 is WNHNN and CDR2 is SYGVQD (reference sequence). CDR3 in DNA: TGCGCCAGCAGTGAGTGGACAGGGACTGAAGCTTTCTTT. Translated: CASSEWTGTEAFF.

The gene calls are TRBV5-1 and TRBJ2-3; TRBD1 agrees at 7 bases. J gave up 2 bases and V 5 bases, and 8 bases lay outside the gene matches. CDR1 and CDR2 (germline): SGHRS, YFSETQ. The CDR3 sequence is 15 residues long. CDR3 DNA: TGCGCCAGCAGTTACGTGGGACAGACCACAGATACGCAGTATTTT. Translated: CASSYVGQTTDTQYF.

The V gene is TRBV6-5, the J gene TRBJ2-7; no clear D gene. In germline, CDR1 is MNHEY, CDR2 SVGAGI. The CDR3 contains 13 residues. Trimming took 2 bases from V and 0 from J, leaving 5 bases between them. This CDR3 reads CASSYHDSYEQYF. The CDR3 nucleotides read TGTGCCAGCAGTTACCACGACTCCTACGAGCAGTACTTC.

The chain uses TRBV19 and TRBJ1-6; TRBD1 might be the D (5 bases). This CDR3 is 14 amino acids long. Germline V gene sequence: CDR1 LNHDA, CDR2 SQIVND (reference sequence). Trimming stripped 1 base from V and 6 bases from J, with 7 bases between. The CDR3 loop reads CASSIGGINSPLHF. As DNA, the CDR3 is TGTGCCAGTAGTATAGGGGGGATTAATTCACCCCTCCACTTT.

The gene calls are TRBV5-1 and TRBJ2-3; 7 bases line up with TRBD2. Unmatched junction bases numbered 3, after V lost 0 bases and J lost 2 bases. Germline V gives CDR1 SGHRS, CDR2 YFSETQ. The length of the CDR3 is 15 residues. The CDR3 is CASSLVAGPTDTQYF. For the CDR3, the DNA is TGCGCCAGCAGCTTGGTAGCGGGCCCCACAGATACGCAGTATTTT.

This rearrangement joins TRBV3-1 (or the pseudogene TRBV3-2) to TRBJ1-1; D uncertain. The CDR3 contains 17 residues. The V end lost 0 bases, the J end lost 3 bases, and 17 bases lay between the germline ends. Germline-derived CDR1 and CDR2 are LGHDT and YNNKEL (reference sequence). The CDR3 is CASSQEQVLPYYTEAFF. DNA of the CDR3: TGTGCCAGCAGCCAAGAGCAGGTCCTACCTTACTACACTGAAGCTTTCTTT.

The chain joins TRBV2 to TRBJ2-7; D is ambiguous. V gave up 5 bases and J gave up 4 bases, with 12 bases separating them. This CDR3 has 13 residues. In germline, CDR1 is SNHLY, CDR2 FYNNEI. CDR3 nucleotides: TGTGCCAGCAGTACGACTTTCCCGTACGAGCAGTACTTC. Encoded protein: CASSTTFPYEQYF.

CDR3 in DNA: TGTGCCAGCTTCTTATCTTATAGCAATCAGCCCCAGCATTTT. This gives the protein CASFLSYSNQPQHF. The V and J genes are TRBV5-6 and TRBJ1-5; D remains ambiguous. This CDR3 spans 14 amino acids. CDR1 and CDR2 (germline): SGHDT, YYEEEE. V was pared by 7 bases and J by 0 bases, with 11 bases between.

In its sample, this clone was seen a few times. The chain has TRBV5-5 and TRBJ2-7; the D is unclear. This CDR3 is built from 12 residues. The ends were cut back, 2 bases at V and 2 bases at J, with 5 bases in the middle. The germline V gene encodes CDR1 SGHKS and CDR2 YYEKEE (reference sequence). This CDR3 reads CASSLSPYEQYF. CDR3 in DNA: TGTGCCAGCAGCTTATCCCCCTACGAGCAGTACTTC.

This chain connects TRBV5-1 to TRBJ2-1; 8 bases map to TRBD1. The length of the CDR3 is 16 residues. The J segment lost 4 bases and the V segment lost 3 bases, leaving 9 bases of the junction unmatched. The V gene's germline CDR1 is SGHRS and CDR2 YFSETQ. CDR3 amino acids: CASSWTGQVTYNEQFF. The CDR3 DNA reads TGCGCCAGCAGCTGGACGGGACAGGTTACATACAATGAGCAGTTCTTC.

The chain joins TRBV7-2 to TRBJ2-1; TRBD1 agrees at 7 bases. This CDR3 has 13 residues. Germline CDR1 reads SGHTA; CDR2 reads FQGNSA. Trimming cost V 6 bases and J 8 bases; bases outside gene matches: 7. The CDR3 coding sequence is TGTGCCAGCAGTGACAGGGTTTGGGATGAGCAGTTCTTC. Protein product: CASSDRVWDEQFF.

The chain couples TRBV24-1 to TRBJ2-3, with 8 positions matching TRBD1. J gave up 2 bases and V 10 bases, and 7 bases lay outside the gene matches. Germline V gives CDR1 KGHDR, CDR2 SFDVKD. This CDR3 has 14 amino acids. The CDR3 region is CATRQGLDTDTQYF. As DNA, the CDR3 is TGTGCCACACGACAGGGGTTGGACACAGATACGCAGTATTTT.

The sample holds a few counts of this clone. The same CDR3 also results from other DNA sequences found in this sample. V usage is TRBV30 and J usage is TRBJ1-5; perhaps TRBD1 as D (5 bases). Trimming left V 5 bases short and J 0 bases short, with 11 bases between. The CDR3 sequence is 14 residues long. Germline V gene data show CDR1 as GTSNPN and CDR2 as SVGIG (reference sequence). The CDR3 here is CAWGRAYSNQPQHF. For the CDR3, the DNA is TGTGCCTGGGGCAGGGCTTATAGCAATCAGCCCCAGCATTTT.

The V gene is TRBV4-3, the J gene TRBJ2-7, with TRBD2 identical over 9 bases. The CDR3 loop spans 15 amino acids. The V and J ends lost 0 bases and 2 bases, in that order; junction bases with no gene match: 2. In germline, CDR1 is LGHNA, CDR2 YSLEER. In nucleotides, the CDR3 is TGCGCCAGCAGCCAAGACCGCGGGAGGGCCTACGAGCAGTACTTC. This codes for CASSQDRGRAYEQYF.

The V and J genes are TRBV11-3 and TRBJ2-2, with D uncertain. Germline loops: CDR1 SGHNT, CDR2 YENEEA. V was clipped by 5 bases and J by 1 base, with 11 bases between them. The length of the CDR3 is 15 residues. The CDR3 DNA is TGTGCCAGCAGCCAAAGAAACAGGAACACCGGGGAGCTGTTTTTT. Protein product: CASSQRNRNTGELFF.

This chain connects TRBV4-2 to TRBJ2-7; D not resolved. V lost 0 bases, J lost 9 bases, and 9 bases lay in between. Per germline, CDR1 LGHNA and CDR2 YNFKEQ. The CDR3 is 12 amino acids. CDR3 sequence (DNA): TGTGCCAGCAGCCAAGATAGGGTCGTGCAGTACTTC. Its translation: CASSQDRVVQYF.

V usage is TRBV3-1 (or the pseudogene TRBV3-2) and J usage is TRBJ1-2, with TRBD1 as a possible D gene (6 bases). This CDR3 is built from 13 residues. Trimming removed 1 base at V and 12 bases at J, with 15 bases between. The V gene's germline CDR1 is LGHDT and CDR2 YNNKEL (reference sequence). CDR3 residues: CASSQVWGGPDTF. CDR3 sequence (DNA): TGTGCCAGCAGCCAAGTATGGGGGGGCCCGGACACCTTC.

DNA for the CDR3: TGTGCCAGCAGTTCGGACAGGAACCAAGAGACCCAGTACTTC. Its protein product is CASSSDRNQETQYF. The rearrangement uses TRBV28 and TRBJ2-5; TRBD1 matches at 7 bases. Germline V lookup: CDR1 MDHEN, CDR2 SYDVKM. This CDR3 has 14 residues. The ends lost 4 bases at V and 0 bases at J; junction bases unmatched: 2.

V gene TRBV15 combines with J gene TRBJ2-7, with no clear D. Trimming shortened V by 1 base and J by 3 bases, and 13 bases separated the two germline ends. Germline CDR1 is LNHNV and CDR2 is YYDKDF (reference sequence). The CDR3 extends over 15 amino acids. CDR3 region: CATSRVPRADYEQYF. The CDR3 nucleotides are TGTGCCACCAGCAGAGTCCCCCGGGCAGACTACGAGCAGTACTTC.

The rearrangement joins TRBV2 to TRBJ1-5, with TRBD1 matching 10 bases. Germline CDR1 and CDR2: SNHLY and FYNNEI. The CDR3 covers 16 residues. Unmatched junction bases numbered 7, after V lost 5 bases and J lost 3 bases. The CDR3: CASSTRDRGDNQPQHF. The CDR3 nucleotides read TGTGCCAGCAGTACCAGGGACAGGGGCGACAATCAGCCCCAGCATTTT.

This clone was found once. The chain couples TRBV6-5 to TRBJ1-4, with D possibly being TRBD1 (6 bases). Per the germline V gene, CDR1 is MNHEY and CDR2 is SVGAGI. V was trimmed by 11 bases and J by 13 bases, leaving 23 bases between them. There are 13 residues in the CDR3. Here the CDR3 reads CAASRGREGVLFF. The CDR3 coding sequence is TGTGCCGCATCCCGGGGCAGGGAGGGGGTACTGTTTTTT.

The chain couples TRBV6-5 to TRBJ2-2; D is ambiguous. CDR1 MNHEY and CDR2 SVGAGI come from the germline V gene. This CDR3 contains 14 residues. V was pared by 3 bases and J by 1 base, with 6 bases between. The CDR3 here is CASSYFRNTGELFF. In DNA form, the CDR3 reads TGTGCCAGCAGTTATTTTAGGAACACCGGGGAGCTGTTTTTT.

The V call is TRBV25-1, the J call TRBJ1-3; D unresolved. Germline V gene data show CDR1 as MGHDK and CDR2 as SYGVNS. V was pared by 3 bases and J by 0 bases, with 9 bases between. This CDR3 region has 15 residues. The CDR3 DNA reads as TGTGCCAGCAGTGATACATTAAGCTCTGGAAACACCATATATTTT. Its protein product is CASSDTLSSGNTIYF.

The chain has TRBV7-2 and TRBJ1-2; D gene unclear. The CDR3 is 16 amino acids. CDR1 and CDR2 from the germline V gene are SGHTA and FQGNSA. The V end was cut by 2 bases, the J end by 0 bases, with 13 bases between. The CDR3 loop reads CASSLSGGPANYGYTF. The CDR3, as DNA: TGTGCCAGCAGCTTATCAGGAGGCCCAGCTAACTATGGCTACACCTTC. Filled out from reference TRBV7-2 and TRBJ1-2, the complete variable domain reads GAGVSQSPSNKVTEKGKDVELRCDPISGHTALYWYRQSLGQGLEFLIYFQGNSAPDKSGLPSDRFSAERTGGSVSTLTIQRTQQEDSAVYLCASSLSGGPANYGYTFGSGTRLTVV.

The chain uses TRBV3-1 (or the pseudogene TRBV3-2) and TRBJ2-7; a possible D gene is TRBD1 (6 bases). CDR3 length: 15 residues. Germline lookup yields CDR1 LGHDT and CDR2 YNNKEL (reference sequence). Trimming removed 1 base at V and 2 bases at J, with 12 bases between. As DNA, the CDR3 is TGTGCCAGCAGCCAAGGGTGGGACATGGCCTACGAGCAGTACTTC. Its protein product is CASSQGWDMAYEQYF.

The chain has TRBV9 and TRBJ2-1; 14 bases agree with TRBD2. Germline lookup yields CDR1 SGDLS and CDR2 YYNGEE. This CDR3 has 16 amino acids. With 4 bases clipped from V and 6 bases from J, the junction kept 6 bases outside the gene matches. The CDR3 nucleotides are TGTGCCAGCAGCCGACTAGCGGGAGGGCTTGGCAATGAGCAGTTCTTC. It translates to CASSRLAGGLGNEQFF.